The present TCR beta chain was sequenced within a study of T cell changes during pregnancy in multiple sclerosis. CDR3 length equals 15 residues. The germline V and J ends were trimmed by 4 bases and 4 bases, with 14 bases remaining between them. CDR1 is SNHLY and CDR2 is FYNNEI in the germline V gene. Produced via immunoSEQ multiplex PCR; TCRdb's table is partial and in-frame only. Of about 40,000 clones listed, more than 85% are singletons. The sample here was CD8+ T cells from peripheral blood mononuclear cells, taken in the third trimester of pregnancy. V and J are TRBV2 and TRBJ2-1; a weak D match, TRBD2 (6 bases). This receptor was taken from a female donor with multiple sclerosis, enrolled in a pregnancy study. Written as DNA, the CDR3 is TGTGCCAGCAGTGGCCCCGGGGGATCTTACAATGAGCAGTTCTTC. As protein: CASSGPGGSYNEQFF.